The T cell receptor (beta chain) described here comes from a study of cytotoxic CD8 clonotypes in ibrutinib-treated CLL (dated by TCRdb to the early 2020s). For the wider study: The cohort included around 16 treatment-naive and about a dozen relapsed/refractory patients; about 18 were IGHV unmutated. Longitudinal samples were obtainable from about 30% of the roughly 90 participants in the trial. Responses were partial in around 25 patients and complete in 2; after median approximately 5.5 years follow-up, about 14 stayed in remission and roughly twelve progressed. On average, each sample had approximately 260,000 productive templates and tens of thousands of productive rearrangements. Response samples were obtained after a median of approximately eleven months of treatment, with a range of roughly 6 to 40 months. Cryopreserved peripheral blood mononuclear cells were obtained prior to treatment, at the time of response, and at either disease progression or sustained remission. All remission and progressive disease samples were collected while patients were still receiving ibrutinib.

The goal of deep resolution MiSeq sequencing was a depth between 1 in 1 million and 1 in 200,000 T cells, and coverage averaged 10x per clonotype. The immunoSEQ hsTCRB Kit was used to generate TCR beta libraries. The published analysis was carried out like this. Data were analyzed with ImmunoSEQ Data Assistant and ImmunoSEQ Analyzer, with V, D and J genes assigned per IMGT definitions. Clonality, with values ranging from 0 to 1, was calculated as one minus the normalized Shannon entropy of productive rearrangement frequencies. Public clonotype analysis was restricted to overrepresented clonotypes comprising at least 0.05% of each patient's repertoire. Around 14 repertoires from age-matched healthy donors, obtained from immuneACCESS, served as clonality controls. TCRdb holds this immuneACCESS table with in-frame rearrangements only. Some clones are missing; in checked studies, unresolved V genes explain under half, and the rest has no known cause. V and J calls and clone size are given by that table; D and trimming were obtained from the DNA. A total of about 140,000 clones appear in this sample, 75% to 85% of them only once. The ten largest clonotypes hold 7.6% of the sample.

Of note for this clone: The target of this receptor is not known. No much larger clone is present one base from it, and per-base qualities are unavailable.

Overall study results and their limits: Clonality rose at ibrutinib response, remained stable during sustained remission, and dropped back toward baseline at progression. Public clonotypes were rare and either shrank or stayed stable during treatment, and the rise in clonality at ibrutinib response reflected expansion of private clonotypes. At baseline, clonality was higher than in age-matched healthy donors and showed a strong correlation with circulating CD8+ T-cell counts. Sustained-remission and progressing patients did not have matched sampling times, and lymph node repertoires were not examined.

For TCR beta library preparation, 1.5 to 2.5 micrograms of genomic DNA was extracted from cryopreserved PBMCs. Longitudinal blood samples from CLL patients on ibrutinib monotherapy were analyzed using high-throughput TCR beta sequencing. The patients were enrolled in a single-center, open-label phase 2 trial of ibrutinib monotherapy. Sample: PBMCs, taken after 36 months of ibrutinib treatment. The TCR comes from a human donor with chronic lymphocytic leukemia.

DNA sequence: TGTGCCAGCTCACCACGTCAGACTAGCCAAGAGACCCAGTACTTC. Its translation is CASSPRQTSQETQYF. The rearrangement combines TRBV18 with TRBJ2-5, with TRBD2 perhaps the D gene, on 6 matching bases. The germline V gene specifies KGHSH as CDR1 and LQKENI as CDR2. The CDR3 holds 15 amino acids from the cysteine to the phenylalanine. Of the read, only the CDR3 DNA is kept; its 45 bases are in frame from base 1. V sheds 1 base and J sheds 1 base, leaving 10 bases between their ends.